The source of this TCR beta chain is a study of shared clonotypes between healthy human individuals. Study overall: CD4 naive and memory got three plates each, CD8 naive two, CD8 memory one.

After removal of 1 base from V and 2 bases from J, the junction contained 4 bases not matched to a gene. CDR1 LGHNA and CDR2 YSLEER come from the germline V gene. The CDR3 length is 16 residues. An approximately 200 ng quantity of DNA, 30,000 to 35,000 T cell genomes, went into the sorted-subset replicate PCRs. Libraries were prepared by immunoSEQ multiplex PCR; TCRdb keeps only in-frame clonotypes and omits some of them. Altogether approximately 640,000 clones are present, about 90% being singletons, with the ten largest covering approximately 35%. The study drew its donors from healthy HIV-negative adults without recent acute infections or vaccinations.

The TCR was taken from a man between 18 and 29 years old in good health. Some clones in this sample may be carry-over from other donors' samples. The chain combines TRBV4-3 with TRBJ2-1, with TRBD2 identical over 8 bases. Sequencing used memory CD8+ T cells from PBMCs. Stated subset: CD45RO+ cells pooled with CCR7-negative TemRA cells. The chain's CDR3 is CASSQGREVTYNEQFF. The DNA for the CDR3 is TGCGCCAGCAGCCAAGGGCGGGAGGTCACCTACAATGAGCAGTTCTTC.